This TCR beta chain was observed in a study of blood T cell repertoires in COVID-19. Across the whole study: Both acute and convalescent COVID-19 samples were obtained from the United States, Italy and Spain. In each case, the material was cDNA or gDNA derived from T cells, B-cell-depleted T cells, or PBMCs.

Per the original data handling: By means of reference gene primer amplification, nucleated cell counts were estimated. The protocol was immunoSEQ multiplex PCR, while the TCRdb copy is restricted to in-frame clones and leaves out a portion. V and J calls and clone size are as listed in that table; D and trimming were resolved from the DNA. This sample yields roughly 100,000 clones, of which roughly four fifths are seen a single time; about 5% belongs to the top ten. The CDR3 totals 17 residues. Germline-derived CDR1 and CDR2 are SGHNT and YENEEA. V lost 0 bases, J lost 4 bases, and 7 bases stayed unmatched.

This chain uses TRBV11-3 with TRBJ1-1, with 11 positions matching TRBD1. Sequencing input: peripheral blood. The receptor comes from a man aged 55 to 70 with acute or convalescent COVID-19. The CDR3 nucleotides read TGTGCCAGCAGCTTAGACCGCGGACAGGGGGCGAGCACTGAAGCTTTCTTT. Amino acid sequence: CASSLDRGQGASTEAFF. The full variable domain, completed using reference TRBV11-3 and TRBJ1-1, is EAGVVQSPRYKIIEKKQPVAFWCNPISGHNTLYWYLQNLGQGPELLIRYENEEAVDDSQLPKDRFSAERLKGVDSTLKIQPAELGDSAVYLCASSLDRGQGASTEAFFGQGTRLTVV.